The clone carrying this T cell receptor beta chain has at least ten counts. Its antigen is undetermined. The entry originates in a study of T cells after yellow fever vaccination. Overall study results and limits: Abundant bulk-population clonotypes could contaminate the FACS-sorted repertoires.

Generation of TCR cDNA used 5'RACE template switching (which added a universal primer site and UMIs). TCRdb passed the 5' RACE reads through MiXCR, listing each CDR3 protein once. This sample has 120,000 or so distinct CDR3 sequences; about 6.8% occur once, and the top ten carry over 2.5%. The starting material was CD4+ T cells sorted from PBMCs, obtained more than 35 days after the first yellow fever vaccination. This TCR was recovered from a man younger than 35 who received the YFV17D yellow fever vaccine.

The CDR3 spells CASSLGTGSHEQYV. The CDR3 bases are TGTGCCAGCAGTCTAGGGACAGGGTCGCACGAGCAGTACGTC. This chain joins TRBV12-3 or TRBV12-4 and TRBJ2-7, with 9 bases lining up with TRBD1. With V trimmed by 5 bases and J by 5 bases, 7 bases remained unmatched. The CDR3 consists of 14 residues.